One TCR beta chain is described in this entry. As yet, its antigen is unknown. There are 14 residues in the CDR3. The germline gives CDR1 SGHTA, CDR2 FQGNSA. Trimming cost V 0 bases and J 8 bases, with 11 bases left between them. Vbeta (60) and Jbeta (13) primers were used in the PCR. TCRdb's table, derived via immunoSEQ multiplex PCR, lists solely in-frame clones and lacks some. Of some 150,000 clones in the sample, more than 75% were seen once. The record originates from a study of cytomegalovirus exposure and HLA in healthy donors. Study conclusions and caveats: The study assumed roughly uniform donor sequencing depth for presence/absence analyses.

The sample comprised PBMCs. This receptor was obtained from a man in his thirties or forties in good health and CMV-seropositive. The V gene is TRBV7-2, the J gene TRBJ1-3, with a tentative D call TRBD1 (6 bases). The CDR3 nucleotides are TGTGCCAGCAGCTTAGCCCACAGGGATTACACCATATATTTT. Amino acids: CASSLAHRDYTIYF.